What follows describes a single TCR beta chain. An end of the junction differs from the germline gene, which may be a read error. The sample belongs to a study of cytomegalovirus exposure and HLA in healthy donors. Germline V gene sequence: CDR1 MNHEY, CDR2 SMNVEV (reference sequence). The CDR3 has 18 amino acids. The PCR employed 60 Vbeta primers together with 13 Jbeta primers. Sequencing used immunoSEQ multiplex PCR; TCRdb keeps in-frame clones, though not all of them. The sample holds over 150,000 clones, roughly 80% seen once. The sequence was collected from a male donor in good health and CMV-seropositive. The rearrangement links TRBV27 to TRBJ2-6, with TRBD2 matching 8 bases. The sequenced sample was PBMCs. The CDR3 region is CASSSTSGFYSGANGLTF. CDR3 DNA: TGTGCCAGCAGCTCCACTAGCGGATTCTACTCTGGGGCCAACGGCCTGACTTTC. The complete variable domain, with remaining parts taken from reference TRBV27 and TRBJ2-6, reads EAQVTQNPRYLITVTGKKLTVTCSQNMNHEYMSWYRQDPGLGLRQIYYSMNVEVTDKGDVPEGYKVSRKEKRNFPLILESPSPNQTSLYFCASSSTSGFYSGANGLTFGAGSRLTVL.